This record looks at one T cell receptor beta chain sequence and its context. This sample was taken from a study of T cell changes during pregnancy in multiple sclerosis. CDR3 length equals 11 residues. The V end was cut by 5 bases, the J end by 8 bases, with 10 bases between. Germline V gene lookup returns CDR1 SGDLS and CDR2 YYNGEE. TCRdb's table, derived via immunoSEQ multiplex PCR, lists solely in-frame clones and lacks some. The profile shows over 55,000 clones, roughly 90% of them singletons. The source of this sequence is a female donor in good health, enrolled as a control in a pregnancy study. The sample was peripheral blood, taken after pregnancy. The genes are TRBV9 and TRBJ1-2; D unclear. The CDR3 DNA follows: TGTGCCAGCAGTGCTTCGGAGGGCTACACCTTC. Its translation: CASSASEGYTF.